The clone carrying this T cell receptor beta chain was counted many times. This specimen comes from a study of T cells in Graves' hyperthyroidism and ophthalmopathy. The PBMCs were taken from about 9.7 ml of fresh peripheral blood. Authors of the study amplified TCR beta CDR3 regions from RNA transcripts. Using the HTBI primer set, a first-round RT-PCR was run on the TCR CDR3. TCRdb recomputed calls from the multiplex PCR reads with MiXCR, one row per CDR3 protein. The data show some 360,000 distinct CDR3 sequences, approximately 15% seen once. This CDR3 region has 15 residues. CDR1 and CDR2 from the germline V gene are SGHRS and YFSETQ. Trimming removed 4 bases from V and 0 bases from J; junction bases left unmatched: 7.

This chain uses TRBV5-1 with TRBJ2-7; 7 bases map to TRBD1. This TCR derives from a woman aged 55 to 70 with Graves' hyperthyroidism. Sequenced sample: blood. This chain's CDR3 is CASSPRQGSSYEQYF. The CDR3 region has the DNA TGCGCCAGCAGCCCGCGACAGGGTTCCTCCTACGAGCAGTACTTC.